This TCR beta chain was captured in a study of human T cells and chemical hapten exposure. Germline lookup yields CDR1 MNHEY and CDR2 SMNVEV (reference sequence). With 3 bases removed from V and 3 bases from J, the gap between germline ends came to 17 bases. The CDR3 loop spans 16 amino acids. The time point denotes: patch test 3, about 24 weeks after DPC sensitization. As to treatment: therapeutic diphenylcyclopropenone sensitization with weekly scalp DPC. TCRdb re-analysed the RACE reads in MiXCR, keeping a single row per CDR3 protein. The sample consists of 97,000 or so distinct CDR3 sequences, roughly 27% of them appearing once. This clonotype was counted only a few times.

The material sequenced was whole blood, taken in connection with sensitization to the hapten diphenylcyclopropenone (DPC). The chain carries TRBV27 and TRBJ1-1; D might be TRBD1 (5 bases). The sequence was obtained from a man aged 35 to 55 with alopecia areata. Some clones in this sample may be carry-over from other donors' samples. CDR3 in amino acids: CASSFRVTMGDTEAFF. The CDR3 bases are TGTGCCAGCAGTTTTAGGGTGACCATGGGGGACACTGAAGCTTTCTTT.